The 28 T cell receptor beta chains given below trace back to one sample, sequenced in a study of low-dose radiotherapy and immunotherapy resistance in tumors. TRAV- and TRBV-specific primers were used for first-strand cDNA, which covered alpha and beta chains. TCR amplification ran roughly 20 PCR cycles using constant-region and V-primer adapter primers. TCRdb called the reads again in MiXCR, with one record for every CDR3 protein. Of approximately 14,000 distinct CDR3 sequences in the sample, under 55% were seen once. The receptors were gathered from a human donor with advanced metastatic prostate, ovarian, gallbladder or colorectal cancer (not recorded which). This table probably holds off-target reads from a library built for another chain.

This clonotype has only a few counts. V and J are TRBV5-1 and TRBJ2-2; D not certain. This CDR3 has 13 amino acids. V lost 4 bases and J 6 bases, leaving 10 bases between the germline ends. Germline V CDR1 and CDR2: SGHRS, YFSETQ. The CDR3 DNA follows: TGCGCCAGCAGCCCCCCCCTTGCCGGGGAGCTGTTTTTT. Translation: CASSPPLAGELFF.

This clonotype has a handful of counts. The DNA for the CDR3 is TGCGCCAGCAGCCAAGACAGCTACGAGCAGTACTTC. Translated, it gives CASSQDSYEQYF. The chain carries TRBV5-1 and TRBJ2-7; D is perhaps TRBD1 (5 bases). This CDR3 is built from 12 residues. Germline V gene sequence: CDR1 SGHRS, CDR2 YFSETQ. V was trimmed by 4 bases and J by 3 bases, leaving 8 bases between them.

This chain connects TRBV9 to TRBJ2-7, with 9 bases fitting TRBD2. Germline V gene lookup returns CDR1 SGDLS and CDR2 YYNGEE. The CDR3 has 13 amino acids. V lost 4 bases, J lost 7 bases, and 6 bases stayed unmatched. DNA for the CDR3: TGTGCCAGCAGCCTGGGACTAGCCGAAGAGCAGTACTTC. Amino acid sequence: CASSLGLAEEQYF. Supplemented by reference TRBV9 and TRBJ2-7, the full variable domain reads DSGVTQTPKHLITATGQRVTLRCSPRSGDLSVYWYQQSLDQGLQFLIQYYNGEERAKGNILERFSAQQFPDLHSELNLSSLELGDSALYFCASSLGLAEEQYFGPGTRLTVT.

The chain recombines TRBV5-3 with TRBJ1-2; 7 bases align to TRBD1. TRBV5-3 qualifies as an ORF whose function is uncertain. The trim removed 8 bases at V and 8 bases at J, leaving 6 bases unmatched. The CDR3 has 11 amino acids. CDR3 nucleotides: TGTGCCAGCAGCGAGGACAGGGGCTACACCTTC. This sequence encodes CASSEDRGYTF.

This sequence joins TRBV19 and TRBJ1-3, with D possibly matching TRBD1 (5 bases). This CDR3 has 13 residues. V shed 6 bases and J shed 6 bases, with 12 bases lying between them. Germline loops: CDR1 LNHDA, CDR2 SQIVND (reference sequence). CDR3: CASSGTLENTIYF. The CDR3, as DNA: TGTGCCAGTAGCGGGACTTTGGAAAACACCATATATTTT.

This clonotype was observed a few times. The chain carries TRBV11-2 and TRBJ2-3; D perhaps matches TRBD2 (7 bases). The germline CDR1 and CDR2 sequences are SGHAT and FQNNGV. The CDR3 is made up of 15 amino acids. V dropped 3 bases and J dropped 0 bases, with 10 bases sitting between them. CDR3 amino acids: CASSLAGASTDTQYF. In DNA form, the CDR3 reads TGTGCCAGCAGCTTGGCGGGGGCGAGCACAGATACGCAGTATTTT.

This clonotype has more than one count but fewer than ten. V is TRBV20-1 and J is TRBJ2-1, with D unresolved. V lost 0 bases and J lost 6, with 6 bases in between. This CDR3 spans 12 amino acids. CDR1 and CDR2 (germline): DFQATT, SNEGSKA (reference sequence). The CDR3: CSARDSGNEQFF. The DNA for the CDR3 is TGCAGTGCTAGAGACTCGGGCAATGAGCAGTTCTTC.

This clonotype was seen only a few times. The chain employs TRBV19 and TRBJ1-5; 7 positions agree with TRBD1. Trimming at V came to 5 bases and at J to 1 base, leaving 5 bases not matched to a gene. This CDR3 is 15 amino acids long. Germline V gene lookup returns CDR1 LNHDA and CDR2 SQIVND (reference sequence). The CDR3, as DNA: TGTGCCAGTAGTGTCCAGGGGGGAAGCAATCAGCCCCAGCATTTT. Encoded protein: CASSVQGGSNQPQHF.

The rearrangement links TRBV4-2 to TRBJ2-2, with D perhaps matching TRBD2 (6 bases). The CDR3 has 15 amino acids. V gave up 0 bases and J gave up 6 bases, with 11 bases separating them. The V gene's germline CDR1 is LGHNA and CDR2 YNFKEQ. CDR3 residues: CASSQESGVAGELFF. The DNA of the CDR3 is TGTGCCAGCAGCCAAGAATCGGGGGTGGCCGGGGAGCTGTTTTTT.

The CDR3 nucleotides are TGCGCCAGCAGCTACGGACAGGCCCCAGGACTAGCGCCTAGCACAGATACGCAGTATTTT. The encoded protein is CASSYGQAPGLAPSTDTQYF. The J gene is TRBJ2-3, the V gene TRBV5-1; 9 positions agree with TRBD2. The V gene's germline CDR1 is SGHRS and CDR2 YFSETQ. There are 20 residues in the CDR3. V trimming: 3 bases; J trimming: 0 bases; junction bases outside the gene matches: 17.

This clonotype was counted only a few times. The genes are TRBV29-1 and TRBJ2-5; 7 nucleotides agree with TRBD1. The CDR3 runs to 12 residues. Germline CDR1 reads SQVTM; CDR2 reads ANQGSEA. Unmatched junction bases numbered 4, after V lost 7 bases and J lost 2 bases. CDR3 nucleotides: TGCAGCGGCAGACAGGGTCAAGAGACCCAGTACTTC. As protein: CSGRQGQETQYF.

The rearrangement joins TRBV12-3 or TRBV12-4 to TRBJ2-6; 9 positions agree with TRBD1. This CDR3 has 17 residues. The V and J ends lost 6 bases and 1 base, in that order; junction bases with no gene match: 7. This CDR3 reads CASRSGTGSSGANVLTF. The CDR3 DNA reads TGTGCCAGCAGAAGCGGGACAGGGTCTTCTGGGGCCAACGTCCTGACTTTC.

This chain uses TRBV27 with TRBJ1-2; possible D gene TRBD1, 5 bases. The germline V and J ends were trimmed by 5 bases and 8 bases, with 15 bases remaining between them. CDR3 length: 13 amino acids. CDR1 and CDR2 from the germline V gene are MNHEY and SMNVEV (reference sequence). CDR3 loop: CASSDAGLGGYTF. CDR3 in DNA: TGTGCCAGCAGTGACGCGGGACTGGGAGGCTACACCTTC.

The chain uses TRBV6-5 and TRBJ2-1; no reliable D call. Trimming took off 7 bases at V and 3 bases at J, with 7 bases between the two ends. This CDR3 region has 12 residues. Germline CDR1 MNHEY, CDR2 SVGAGI. CDR3 protein: CASTRDYNEQFF. Written as DNA, the CDR3 is TGTGCCAGCACGAGAGACTACAATGAGCAGTTCTTC.

V gene TRBV29-1 combines with J gene TRBJ2-7; D call uncertain. The CDR3 sequence is 12 residues long. V lost 7 bases and J lost 2, with 12 bases in between. Germline V lookup: CDR1 SQVTM, CDR2 ANQGSEA. The CDR3 protein is CSAKIVTYEQYF. CDR3 nucleotides: TGCAGCGCTAAGATCGTAACCTACGAGCAGTACTTC.

The chain recombines TRBV21-1 with TRBJ2-2; the listed D gene, TRBD2, was not tested against the DNA. TRBV21-1 is a recognized pseudogene. The CDR3 covers 15 residues. CDR3 amino acids: CASSKTSGGFGELFF. DNA of the CDR3: TGTGCCAGCAGCAAAACTAGCGGGGGGTTCGGGGAGCTGTTTTTT.

This clonotype turned up a few times. The chain has TRBV2 and TRBJ2-7; the D gene is possibly TRBD2 (6 bases). The CDR3 is 11 amino acids. Trimming removed 11 bases at V and 3 bases at J, with 11 bases between. Per the germline V gene, CDR1 is SNHLY and CDR2 is FYNNEI. CDR3 residues: CAAGTIYEQYF. CDR3 bases: TGTGCCGCGGGAACTATCTACGAGCAGTACTTC.

The chain's CDR3 is CSVAVAGGGNEQFF. CDR3 in DNA: TGCAGCGTTGCAGTAGCGGGGGGGGGAAATGAGCAGTTCTTC. The chain is built from TRBV29-1 and TRBJ2-1; TRBD2 matches 11 bases. V gave up 4 bases and J gave up 7 bases; unmatched junction bases: 6. The CDR3 is 14 residues long. Germline assignment: CDR1 SQVTM and CDR2 ANQGSEA.

A word on this clonotype: At one end the junction does not follow the germline gene, possibly because of a read error. This chain links TRBV11-1 with TRBJ2-2; D is possibly TRBD2 (5 bases). The germline V gene encodes CDR1 SGHAT and CDR2 FQDESV (reference sequence). This CDR3 comprises 16 residues. In DNA form, the CDR3 reads TGTGCCAGCAGCCTAGCCCGGGTACAGAACACCGGGGAGCTGTTTTTT. Translation gives CASSLARVQNTGELFF.

V usage is TRBV24-1 and J usage is TRBJ2-2; 7 bases agree with TRBD1. CDR1 is KGHDR and CDR2 is SFDVKD in the germline V gene. The length of the CDR3 is 18 residues. V gave up 5 bases and J gave up 0 bases; unmatched junction bases: 11. CDR3 protein: CATSAEGQEFANTGELFF. CDR3 DNA sequence: TGTGCCACCAGTGCCGAAGGACAGGAGTTCGCGAACACCGGGGAGCTGTTTTTT.

This clonotype appeared a few times. The chain uses TRBV3-1 and TRBJ2-1, with unresolved D. This CDR3 region has 13 residues. From germline, CDR1 is LGHDT and CDR2 YNNKEL (reference sequence). Trimming removed 1 base from V and 8 bases from J, with 9 bases in between. The CDR3 DNA reads TGTGCCAGCAGCCAAGGAAACGCCGATGAGCAGTTCTTC. Protein sequence: CASSQGNADEQFF.

The rearrangement joins TRBV29-1 to TRBJ2-7, with TRBD2 matching over 13 bases. The ends lost 3 bases at V and 7 bases at J; junction bases unmatched: 6. CDR1 and CDR2 from the germline V gene are SQVTM and ANQGSEA. The CDR3 runs to 14 residues. The CDR3 spells CSVDTSGRASEQYF. In DNA, the CDR3 is TGCAGCGTTGATACTAGCGGGAGGGCCAGTGAGCAGTACTTC.

This chain joins TRBV20-1 and TRBJ1-3; D ambiguous. V was clipped by 0 bases and J by 4 bases, with 4 bases between them. The CDR3 runs 12 residues. Germline loops: CDR1 DFQATT, CDR2 SNEGSKA (reference sequence). The CDR3 reads CSARDYGNTIYF. The CDR3 DNA is TGCAGTGCTAGAGATTACGGAAACACCATATATTTT.

This clonotype was counted between two and nine times. The V gene is TRBV2, the J gene TRBJ2-3, with D unclear. This CDR3 comprises 14 residues. Between the trimmed V and J ends, which lost 4 bases and 3 bases, there was a span of 11 bases. CDR1 is SNHLY and CDR2 is FYNNEI in the germline V gene. The CDR3 sequence: CASSVRSTTDTQYF. The CDR3 region has the DNA TGTGCCAGCAGTGTTAGGAGCACGACAGATACGCAGTATTTT.

This chain connects TRBV12-3 or TRBV12-4 to TRBJ1-5, with D unresolved. Trimming stripped 4 bases from V and 4 bases from J, with 8 bases between. CDR3 length: 13 amino acids. The CDR3 here is CASSSTDNQPQHF. The CDR3 DNA reads TGTGCCAGCAGTTCGACTGATAATCAGCCCCAGCATTTT.

This clonotype was detected once. The rearrangement joins TRBV7-9 to TRBJ2-5, with 9 positions matching TRBD1. Germline V gives CDR1 SEHNR, CDR2 FQNEAQ (reference sequence). The CDR3 totals 14 residues. V gave up 5 bases and J gave up 6 bases; unmatched junction bases: 7. The CDR3 sequence is CASSATGGEKTQYF. CDR3 in DNA: TGTGCCAGCAGCGCTACAGGGGGCGAAAAGACCCAGTACTTC.

In its sample, this clonotype was seen a few times. The V gene is TRBV20-1, the J gene TRBJ2-1, with a possible D match to TRBD2 (5 bases). CDR1 DFQATT and CDR2 SNEGSKA come from the germline V gene (reference sequence). Trimming took off 3 bases at V and 8 bases at J, with 17 bases between the two ends. This CDR3 has 14 amino acids. The CDR3 sequence is CSASARLANDEQFF. The CDR3 nucleotides are TGCAGTGCTAGTGCTCGGCTAGCTAACGATGAGCAGTTCTTC.

This chain joins TRBV19 and TRBJ1-1; no clear D gene. In germline, CDR1 is LNHDA, CDR2 SQIVND (reference sequence). Trimming pared 1 base from V and 11 bases from J, leaving 11 bases between. The CDR3 runs 12 residues. The CDR3 protein is CASSIGAERAFF. For the CDR3, the DNA is TGTGCCAGTAGTATAGGTGCGGAGAGGGCTTTCTTT.